Each of the 11 T cell receptor beta chains below was sequenced from the same sample in a study of CD8 T cells in ankylosing spondylitis. Study results and caveats: Typical of ankylosing spondylitis blood, it appeared, was a TCR beta motif of under 10 highly homologous variants.

MiXCR, applied by TCRdb to the 5' RACE reads, yields one record per CDR3 protein. The sample gives roughly 350,000 distinct CDR3 sequences, less than 9.5% of which show up once; about 14% is in the top ten. These receptors' antigens are unknown. The sequenced sample was blood, either unsorted or a sorted T cell fraction (not recorded which). The receptors derive from a male donor with ankylosing spondylitis.

This clonotype was observed a few times. The V and J genes are TRBV12-5 and TRBJ1-3; 8 bases align to TRBD1. Germline CDR1 LGHNT, CDR2 FRNRAP. The CDR3 loop spans 15 amino acids. Losses at the gene ends were 1 base for V and 2 bases for J; bases not matched to a gene: 1. CDR3 protein: CASGLGTGTGNTIYF. DNA of the CDR3: TGTGCTAGTGGTTTGGGGACAGGGACTGGAAACACCATATATTTT.

The gene calls are TRBV5-1 and TRBJ2-6; D unresolved. Germline V CDR1 and CDR2: SGHRS, YFSETQ. This CDR3 is built from 14 residues. The ends were cut back, 7 bases at V and 0 bases at J, with 8 bases in the middle. CDR3 sequence (DNA): TGCGCCAGCGCGCTTAGCTCTGGGGCCAACGTCCTGACTTTC. Amino acids: CASALSSGANVLTF.

The rearrangement links TRBV20-1 to TRBJ2-2; TRBD2 agrees at 11 bases. The CDR3 runs to 18 residues. The germline gives CDR1 DFQATT, CDR2 SNEGSKA (reference sequence). The V segment lost 2 bases and the J segment 4 bases; nucleotides outside the gene matches: 12. The CDR3 region is CSARSRGLAGGSTGELFF. The CDR3 nucleotides read TGCAGTGCTAGATCAAGGGGGCTAGCGGGAGGTAGCACCGGGGAGCTGTTTTTT.

In this sample, this clonotype turned up many times. V and J are TRBV24-1 and TRBJ2-1, with unresolved D. The CDR3 runs to 11 residues. V lost 4 bases to trimming and J lost 10 bases, with 7 bases between them. Germline lookup yields CDR1 KGHDR and CDR2 SFDVKD. The CDR3 coding sequence is TGTGCCACCAGTGACCAACAAGAGCAGTTCTTC. Its protein product is CATSDQQEQFF.

This chain joins TRBV29-1 and TRBJ1-4, with D tentatively TRBD1 (6 bases). Germline V gene sequence: CDR1 SQVTM, CDR2 ANQGSEA. The CDR3 totals 13 residues. V was pared by 7 bases and J by 8 bases, with 17 bases between. CDR3 DNA sequence: TGCAGCGGCTCCCGGGGAGGACAGGAAAAACTGTTTTTT. Translated, it gives CSGSRGGQEKLFF.

There are many counts of this clonotype. The CDR3 nucleotides read TGCAGTGCTAGAAGCGGGGCGGACACTGAAGCTTTCTTT. This gives the protein CSARSGADTEAFF. The chain is built from TRBV20-1 and TRBJ1-1; possibly TRBD1 for D (5 bases). The V end lost 2 bases, the J end lost 3 bases, and 10 bases lay between the germline ends. The CDR3 sequence is 13 residues long. Germline assignment: CDR1 DFQATT and CDR2 SNEGSKA (reference sequence).

The chain combines TRBV28 with TRBJ2-1; possible D gene TRBD1, 5 bases. V was pared by 6 bases and J by 9 bases, with 24 bases between. The CDR3 has 16 amino acids. The V gene's germline CDR1 is MDHEN and CDR2 SYDVKM. CDR3 sequence reads: CASRPDFPGGRGEQFF. CDR3 coding DNA: TGTGCCAGCAGGCCTGACTTTCCGGGTGGAAGGGGTGAGCAGTTCTTC.

V and J are TRBV28 and TRBJ2-1; D ambiguous. This CDR3 has 14 amino acids. V was pared by 11 bases and J by 2 bases, with 16 bases between. CDR1 and CDR2 from the germline V gene are MDHEN and SYDVKM. The CDR3 DNA sequence: TGTGCCTGTACACCTAGGTCCCCCTACAATGAGCAGTTCTTC. Translating gives CACTPRSPYNEQFF.

This clonotype was recorded many times. This chain links TRBV30 with TRBJ1-4; tentative D call: TRBD1 (6 bases). Germline V gene lookup returns CDR1 GTSNPN and CDR2 SVGIG (reference sequence). Trimming took off 8 bases at V and 0 bases at J, with 7 bases between the two ends. The CDR3 spans 12 residues. CDR3 amino acids: CAGTTTNEKLFF. CDR3 DNA sequence: TGTGCCGGGACAACAACTAATGAAAAACTGTTTTTT. The whole variable domain, filled in from reference TRBV30 and TRBJ1-4, reads SQTIHQWPATLVQPVGSPLSLECTVEGTSNPNLYWYRQAAGRGLQLLFYSVGIGQISSEVPQNLSASRPQDRQFILSSKKLLLSDSGFYLCAGTTTNEKLFFGSGTQLSVL.

This clonotype was recorded a few times. V is TRBV11-2 and J is TRBJ2-3, with 8 bases that match TRBD1. Trimming cost V 5 bases and J 3 bases; bases outside gene matches: 10. The CDR3 sequence is 16 residues long. The germline CDR1 and CDR2 sequences are SGHAT and FQNNGV. The CDR3 protein is CASSRRVTGATDTQYF. CDR3 DNA: TGTGCCAGCAGCCGGAGAGTGACAGGGGCTACAGATACGCAGTATTTT.

The chain joins TRBV29-1 to TRBJ2-7; possibly TRBD1 or TRBD2 for D (5 bases each). V lost 6 bases to trimming and J lost 0 bases, with 15 bases between them. From germline, CDR1 is SQVTM and CDR2 ANQGSEA. CDR3 length equals 14 residues. The CDR3 here is CSVRDRLVSYEQYF. In DNA, the CDR3 is TGCAGCGTGAGGGACCGGTTGGTCTCCTACGAGCAGTACTTC.